The 11 T cell receptor beta chains presented below share a single source sample, sequenced in a study of T cells in localized non-small cell lung cancer. Measured with immunoSEQ multiplex PCR; TCRdb has only the in-frame clones, and not every one. This table has 39,000 or so clones, roughly 83% appearing once. The sample consisted of PBMCs, taken before any cancer treatment. These receptors were collected from a man aged 35-69 years with stage II lung adenocarcinoma.

This chain uses TRBV18 with TRBJ1-2; D may be TRBD1 (5 bases). The germline V gene encodes CDR1 KGHSH and CDR2 LQKENI. There are 15 residues in the CDR3. The V end lost 1 base, the J end lost 3 bases, and 12 bases lay between the germline ends. DNA of the CDR3: TGTGCCAGCTCACCACTGTTACGGGACCACTATGGCTACACCTTC. It specifies CASSPLLRDHYGYTF. Combining the CDR3 with reference TRBV18 and TRBJ1-2 gives the whole variable domain NAGVMQNPRHLVRRRGQEARLRCSPMKGHSHVYWYRQLPEEGLKFMVYLQKENIIDESGMPKERFSAEFPKEGPSILRIQQVVRGDSAAYFCASSPLLRDHYGYTFGSGTRLTVV.

This clone appeared a few times. The chain combines TRBV19 with TRBJ1-6; 7 positions match TRBD1. The CDR3 spans 15 residues. Losses at the gene ends were 3 bases for V and 7 bases for J; bases not matched to a gene: 6. Germline loops: CDR1 LNHDA, CDR2 SQIVND (reference sequence). The CDR3 region is CASSMQGQSNSPLHF. CDR3 nucleotide sequence: TGTGCCAGTAGTATGCAGGGACAGAGCAATTCACCCCTCCACTTT.

The V call is TRBV11-2, the J call TRBJ2-7, with 8 bases aligning to TRBD1. CDR1 is SGHAT and CDR2 is FQNNGV in the germline V gene. Losses at the gene ends were 5 bases for V and 2 bases for J; bases not matched to a gene: 8. CDR3 size: 15 residues. The CDR3 sequence is CASSPTTTGAYEQYF. In nucleotides, the CDR3 is TGTGCCAGCAGCCCTACTACGACAGGGGCCTACGAGCAGTACTTC.

In this sample, this clone turned up a few times. The CDR3 coding sequence is TGTGCCAGCAGCTTAGAGGGCAGGGCCAACTATGGCTACACCTTC. Protein product: CASSLEGRANYGYTF. The gene calls are TRBV7-9 and TRBJ1-2; weak D call: TRBD1 (5 bases). The CDR3 length is 15 residues. Germline V gene sequence: CDR1 SEHNR, CDR2 FQNEAQ (reference sequence). Trimming took 1 base from V and 2 from J, leaving 11 bases between them.

The CDR3 spells CASSSTSATSETQYF. CDR3 bases: TGTGCCAGCAGCTCCACTAGCGCTACCTCAGAGACCCAGTACTTC. The rearrangement uses TRBV7-3 and TRBJ2-5; 7 bases fit TRBD2. V lost 4 bases and J lost 4; bases outside the gene matches: 9. CDR1 is SGHTA and CDR2 is FQGTGA in the germline V gene. The CDR3 has 15 residues.

The rearrangement uses TRBV4-1 and TRBJ2-1, with unresolved D. The CDR3 loop spans 14 amino acids. Looked up from germline, CDR1 is MGHRA and CDR2 is YSYEKL. The V end was cut by 0 bases, the J end by 6 bases, with 9 bases between. In DNA form, the CDR3 reads TGCGCCAGCAGCCAAGAGGGCAACCGCAATGAGCAGTTCTTC. This gives the protein CASSQEGNRNEQFF.

The V and J genes are TRBV10-3 and TRBJ2-1, with D possibly being TRBD1 (6 bases). Germline V lookup: CDR1 ENHRY, CDR2 SYGVKD. Trimming pared 6 bases from V and 8 bases from J, leaving 17 bases between. The CDR3 loop spans 14 amino acids. The CDR3 region is CAISKTQGGDEQFF. The CDR3 region has the DNA TGTGCCATCAGCAAAACACAGGGTGGGGATGAGCAGTTCTTC.

This chain uses TRBV27 with TRBJ2-7, with 10 bases lining up with TRBD1. V lost 0 bases and J lost 6; bases outside the gene matches: 5. The CDR3 is made up of 15 amino acids. Germline CDR1 is MNHEY and CDR2 is SMNVEV (reference sequence). The CDR3 DNA sequence: TGTGCCAGCAGTTTATCGAGGGGGACAGGGGCCGAGCAGTACTTC. Translating it yields CASSLSRGTGAEQYF.

This clone was observed a single time. The gene calls are TRBV9 and TRBJ1-2, with D perhaps matching TRBD1 (6 bases). Germline loops: CDR1 SGDLS, CDR2 YYNGEE. V lost 2 bases to trimming and J lost 7 bases, with 15 bases between them. The CDR3 extends over 14 amino acids. The CDR3 here is CASSVGTTEGGYTF. CDR3 sequence (DNA): TGTGCCAGCAGCGTGGGGACAACAGAGGGTGGCTACACCTTC. Looking up the rest from reference TRBV9 and TRBJ1-2 gives the full variable domain: DSGVTQTPKHLITATGQRVTLRCSPRSGDLSVYWYQQSLDQGLQFLIQYYNGEERAKGNILERFSAQQFPDLHSELNLSSLELGDSALYFCASSVGTTEGGYTFGSGTRLTVV.

This chain links TRBV7-2 with TRBJ1-3; D uncertain. This CDR3 spans 14 amino acids. Deletions cut 3 bases from V and 0 bases from J, with 6 bases between. Per the germline V gene, CDR1 is SGHTA and CDR2 is FQGNSA. CDR3 nucleotide sequence: TGTGCCAGCAGCTTGGCAGTCTCTGGAAACACCATATATTTT. Its protein product is CASSLAVSGNTIYF.

This chain links TRBV18 with TRBJ2-7; perhaps TRBD2 as D (6 bases). This CDR3 is 14 amino acids long. The V end lost 4 bases, the J end lost 1 base, and 11 bases lay between the germline ends. Germline V gene sequence: CDR1 KGHSH, CDR2 LQKENI. The CDR3 sequence is CASSLPGRSYEQYF. The CDR3 DNA reads as TGTGCCAGCTCACTCCCCGGGAGATCCTACGAGCAGTACTTC.